This T cell receptor beta chain was identified in a study of CD4 T cells in relation to SARS-CoV-2 and coronaviruses. Study overall: TCR beta CDR3s were sequenced after roughly nine-day antigen culture of PBMCs. The restricting HLA molecule for shared crossreactive spike epitopes was mapped.

Before the COVID-19 pandemic, during about 2011-2019, CD4+ T cells were taken from unexposed donors. The cells were cultured for about ten days before CD4+ T cells were isolated. A note on this clone: Its antigen is currently unknown.

TCRdb's copy holds only in-frame clones and misses some; the assay was immunoSEQ multiplex PCR. The sample holds more than 20,000 clones, more than 60% seen once. The sample consisted of CD4+ T cells from PBMCs, cultured in vitro. The receptor's source is a human donor in good health.

In DNA form, the CDR3 reads TGTGCCAGCAGCTTAGGGCGCGGACTAGCGGGAGTCAATGAGCAGTTCTTC. Amino acid sequence: CASSLGRGLAGVNEQFF. The chain recombines TRBV7-6 with TRBJ2-1; 13 nucleotides match TRBD2. The CDR3 consists of 17 residues. The V gene end was trimmed by 1 base and the J gene end by 6 bases; junction bases not matched to a gene: 6. Germline-derived CDR1 and CDR2 are SGHVS and FNYEAQ. Looking up the rest from reference TRBV7-6 and TRBJ2-1 gives the full variable domain: GAGVSQSPRYKVTKRGQDVALRCDPISGHVSLYWYRQALGQGPEFLTYFNYEAQQDKSGLPNDRFSAERPEGSISTLTIQRTEQRDSAMYRCASSLGRGLAGVNEQFFGPGTRLTVL.